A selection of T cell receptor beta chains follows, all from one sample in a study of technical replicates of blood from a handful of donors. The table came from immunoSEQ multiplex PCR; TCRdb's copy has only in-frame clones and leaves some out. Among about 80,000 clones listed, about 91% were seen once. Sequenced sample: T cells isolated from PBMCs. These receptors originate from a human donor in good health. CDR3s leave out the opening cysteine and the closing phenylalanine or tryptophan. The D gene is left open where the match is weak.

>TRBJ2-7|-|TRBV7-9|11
ASSLLQGGEQY
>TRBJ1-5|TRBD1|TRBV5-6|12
ASSLQGGGQPQH
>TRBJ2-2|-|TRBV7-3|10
ASSFGTGELF
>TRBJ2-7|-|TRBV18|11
ASSSQGSYEQY
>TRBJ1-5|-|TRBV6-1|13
ASLSQGNSNQPQH
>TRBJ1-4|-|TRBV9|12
ASSVATTNEKLF
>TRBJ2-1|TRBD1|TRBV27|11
AIRDRVYNEQF
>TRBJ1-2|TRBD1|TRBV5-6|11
ASSQTGPYGYT
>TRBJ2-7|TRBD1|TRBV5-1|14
ASSLFPDRPGYEQY
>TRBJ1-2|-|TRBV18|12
ASSPGQIKYGYT
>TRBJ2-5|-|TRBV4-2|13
ASSQEVAEQETQY
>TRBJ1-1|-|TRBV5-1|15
ASSLVRGGNMNTEAF
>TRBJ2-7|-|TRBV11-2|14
ASSLQGSAVSYEQY
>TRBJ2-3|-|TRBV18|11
ASSSGEGDTQY
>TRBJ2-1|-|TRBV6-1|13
ASSEVGTRNYEQF
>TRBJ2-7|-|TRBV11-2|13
ASSLRRGEGYEQY
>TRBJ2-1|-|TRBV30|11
AWCYGRRLEQF
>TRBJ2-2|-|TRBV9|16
ASSVSREAGIDTGELF
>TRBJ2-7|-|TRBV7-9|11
ASSLDVRSEQY
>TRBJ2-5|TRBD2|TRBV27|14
ASSPLAGVSQETQY
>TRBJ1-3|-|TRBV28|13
ASSQGTYSGNTIY
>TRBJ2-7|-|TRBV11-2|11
ASSLEPHYEQY
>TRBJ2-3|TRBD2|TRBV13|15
ASSLGVAGEITDTQY
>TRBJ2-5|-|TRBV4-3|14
ASSQGPGVGQETQY
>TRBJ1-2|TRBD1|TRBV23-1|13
ASSQVKGADYGCT
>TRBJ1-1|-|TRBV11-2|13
ASSLGSSGYTEAF
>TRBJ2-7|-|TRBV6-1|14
ASSVYPGSSSYEQY
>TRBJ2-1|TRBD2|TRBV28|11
ASSGLAYNEQF
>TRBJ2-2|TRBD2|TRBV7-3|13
ASSSLAGNTGELF
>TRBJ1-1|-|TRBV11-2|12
ASSFMVGDTEAF
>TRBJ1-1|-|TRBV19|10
ASRTVNTEAF
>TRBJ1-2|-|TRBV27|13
ASSNAANREYGYT
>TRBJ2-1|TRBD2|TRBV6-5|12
ASSFDGRGDEQF
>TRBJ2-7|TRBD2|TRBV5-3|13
ARSLGTSGAYEQY
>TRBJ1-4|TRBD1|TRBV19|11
ASSDRGPEKLF
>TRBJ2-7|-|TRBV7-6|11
ASSGSGDYEQY
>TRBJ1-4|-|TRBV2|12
ASRRGSQAEKLF
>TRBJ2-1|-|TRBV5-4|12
ASSFEGDYNEQF
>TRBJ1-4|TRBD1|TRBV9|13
ASSAQGATNEKLF
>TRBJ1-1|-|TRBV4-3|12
ASSQDMSGTEAF
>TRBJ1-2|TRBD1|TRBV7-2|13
ASSPPRGLPYGYT
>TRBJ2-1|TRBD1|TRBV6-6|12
ASSGDRGSHEQF
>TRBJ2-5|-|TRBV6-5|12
ASSYGSRKETQY
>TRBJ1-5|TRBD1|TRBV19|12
ASSLMTGRQPQH
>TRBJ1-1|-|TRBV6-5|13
ASSYSQVPNTEAF